The 10 T cell receptor beta chains below were found in one sample sequenced in a study of radiation and T cells in renal cell carcinoma. Libraries were prepared by immunoSEQ multiplex PCR; TCRdb keeps only in-frame clonotypes and omits some of them. In the table there are about 150,000 clones, around 90% of which are singletons. Documented time point: baseline pretreatment blood. The treatment: 15 Gy SBRT to primary tumor, nephrectomy 4 weeks later. The sequenced sample was blood, obtained from a patient whose treatment included radiotherapy and nephrectomy. Receptors were obtained from a woman between 65 and 79 years old with renal cell carcinoma.

The chain recombines TRBV30 with TRBJ1-6; the D gene is possibly TRBD1 (5 bases). CDR3 length equals 13 residues. V was clipped by 5 bases and J by 10 bases, with 15 bases between them. Germline CDR1 GTSNPN, CDR2 SVGIG (reference sequence). CDR3 loop: CAWQGAGVSPLHF. CDR3 coding DNA: TGTGCCTGGCAGGGCGCGGGAGTCTCACCCCTCCACTTT.

This chain links TRBV11-3 with TRBJ2-2; 7 positions agree with TRBD1. Germline V gives CDR1 SGHNT, CDR2 YENEEA. The V and J ends lost 2 bases and 5 bases, in that order; junction bases with no gene match: 2. This CDR3 region has 14 residues. The CDR3 DNA reads TGTGCCAGCAGCTTAACACAGGGGACCGGGGAGCTGTTTTTT. Protein sequence: CASSLTQGTGELFF.

The chain joins TRBV29-1 to TRBJ1-2; the match to TRBD1 covers 9 bases. Germline values: CDR1 SQVTM, CDR2 ANQGSEA. The CDR3 has 15 residues. The junction had 9 bases not matched to a gene; V was cut back by 6 bases and J by 1 base. Written as DNA, the CDR3 is TGCAGCGTCCAAACAGGGGGCGCTTATAACTATGGCTACACCTTC. It is translated as CSVQTGGAYNYGYTF.

The rearrangement uses TRBV5-1 and TRBJ1-2; tentatively, D is TRBD1 (6 bases). The CDR3 is 17 residues long. Between the trimmed V and J ends, which lost 5 bases and 3 bases, there was a span of 23 bases. Looked up from germline, CDR1 is SGHRS and CDR2 is YFSETQ. The CDR3 nucleotides are TGCGCCAGCAGTACTTCAGGGGACGCTTTGGGGGACTATGGCTACACCTTC. Its protein product is CASSTSGDALGDYGYTF.

V and J are TRBV28 and TRBJ1-2, with a tentative D call TRBD1 (5 bases). Trimming shortened V by 10 bases and J by 2 bases, and 8 bases separated the two germline ends. CDR1 is MDHEN, CDR2 SYDVKM, per germline. The CDR3 totals 11 residues. The CDR3 spells CATGRNYGYTF. The DNA of the CDR3 is TGTGCCACAGGGCGGAACTATGGCTACACCTTC.

The rearrangement links TRBV5-3 to TRBJ2-7, with 9 bases identical to TRBD1. TRBV5-3 is labeled an ORF, and its function is uncertain. J was trimmed by 3 bases and V by 3 bases; bases with no gene match: 10. This CDR3 contains 16 residues. CDR3 loop: CARSCTPGQGGYEQYF. CDR3 sequence (DNA): TGTGCCAGAAGCTGTACACCGGGACAGGGAGGCTACGAGCAGTACTTC.

Only a few counts were recorded for this clone. The chain employs TRBV2 and TRBJ1-1; TRBD1 might be the D (5 bases). Per the germline V gene, CDR1 is SNHLY and CDR2 is FYNNEI. V lost 0 bases to trimming and J lost 4 bases, with 9 bases between them. The CDR3 has 14 residues. The CDR3 here is CASSEAGRGTEAFF. The CDR3 nucleotides are TGTGCCAGCAGTGAAGCGGGGAGGGGCACTGAAGCTTTCTTT.

The CDR3 region has the DNA TGTGCCAGCAGTTACGTCCAGGGGAATAATTCACCCCTCCACTTT. Encoded protein: CASSYVQGNNSPLHF. The rearrangement links TRBV6-5 to TRBJ1-6; D possibly corresponds to TRBD1 (6 bases). Deletions cut 2 bases from V and 5 bases from J, with 10 bases between. CDR3 length: 15 residues. CDR1 is MNHEY and CDR2 is SVGAGI in the germline V gene.

J is TRBJ1-1 and V is TRBV30; D gene unclear. Trimming pared 3 bases from V and 8 bases from J, leaving 16 bases between. CDR1 and CDR2 from the germline V gene are GTSNPN and SVGIG (reference sequence). This CDR3 comprises 13 residues. In DNA, the CDR3 is TGTGCCTGGAGCCTCCTGGCAGACCGCGAAGCTTTCTTT. Protein product: CAWSLLADREAFF.

This clone was counted a single time. The CDR3 nucleotides are TGTGCCAGCAGCCTTTCGGACAGGGTGAGAGGAAACACCATATATTTT. Encoded protein: CASSLSDRVRGNTIYF. The chain recombines TRBV7-2 with TRBJ1-3, with TRBD1 matching over 8 bases. The trim removed 5 bases at V and 4 bases at J, leaving 10 bases unmatched. The germline V gene encodes CDR1 SGHTA and CDR2 FQGNSA. This CDR3 comprises 16 residues.